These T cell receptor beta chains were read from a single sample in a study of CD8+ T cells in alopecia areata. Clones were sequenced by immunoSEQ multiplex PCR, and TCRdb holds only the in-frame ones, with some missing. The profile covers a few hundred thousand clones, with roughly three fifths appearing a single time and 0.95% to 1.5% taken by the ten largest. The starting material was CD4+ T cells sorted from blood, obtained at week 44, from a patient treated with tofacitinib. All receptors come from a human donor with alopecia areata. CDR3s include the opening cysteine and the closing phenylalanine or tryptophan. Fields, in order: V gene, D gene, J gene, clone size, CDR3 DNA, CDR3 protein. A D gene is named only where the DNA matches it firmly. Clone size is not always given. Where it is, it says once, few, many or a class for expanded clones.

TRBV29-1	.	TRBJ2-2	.	TGCAGCGTTGAACAGCCCAACGCCGGGGAGCTGTTTTTT	CSVEQPNAGELFF
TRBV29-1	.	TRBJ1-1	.	TGCAGCGTTGGCGGGGGGAACACTGAAGCTTTCTTT	CSVGGGNTEAFF
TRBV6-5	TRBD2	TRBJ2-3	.	TGTGCCAGCAGTTATACGTCCGGGGGGGGCCGTGATACGCAGTATTTT	CASSYTSGGGRDTQYF
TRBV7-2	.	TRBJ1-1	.	TGTGCCAGCAGCTCCGGGACGTTGAACACTGAAGCTTTCTTT	CASSSGTLNTEAFF
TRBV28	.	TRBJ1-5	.	TGTGCCAGCAGCCCCTCCGGTTATAGCAATCAGCCCCAGCATTTT	CASSPSGYSNQPQHF
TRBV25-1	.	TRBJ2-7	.	TGTGCCAGCAGTGCCCTGGGGGAGCAGTACTTC	CASSALGEQYF
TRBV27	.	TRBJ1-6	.	TGTGCCAGCAGTTTATCGGCCTTCAGGGAGTCACCCCTCCACTTT	CASSLSAFRESPLHF
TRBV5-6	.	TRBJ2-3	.	TGTGCCAGCAGCCGCATTTTATCAGATACGCAGTATTTT	CASSRILSDTQYF
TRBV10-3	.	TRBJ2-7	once	TGTGCCATCAGTGAGGTTAGCGTTCGCGAGCAGTACTTC	CAISEVSVREQYF
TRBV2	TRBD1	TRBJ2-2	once	TGTGCCAGCGACTTTAGTGGACCCGGGACAGGGGACACCGGGGAGCTGTTTTTT	CASDFSGPGTGDTGELFF
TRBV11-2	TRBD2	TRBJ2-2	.	TGTGCCAGCAGCGCCCGGACTAGCGGGGAGCTGTTTTTT	CASSARTSGELFF
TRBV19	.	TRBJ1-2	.	TGTGCCAGTAGTCAGACCCCAAATGGCTACACCTTC	CASSQTPNGYTF
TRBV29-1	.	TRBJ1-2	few	TGCAGCGCCTACAGGGATGGCTACACCTTC	CSAYRDGYTF
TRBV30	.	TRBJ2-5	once	TGTGCCGGGAGGGGGGGGGCGGAGACCCAGTACTTC	CAGRGGAETQYF
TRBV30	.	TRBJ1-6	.	TGTGCCTGGAGTTTACAGTATAATTCACCCCTCCACTTT	CAWSLQYNSPLHF
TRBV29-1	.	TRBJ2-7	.	TGCAGCGTTGAAGCCCCGGGGACCTACGAGCAGTACTTC	CSVEAPGTYEQYF
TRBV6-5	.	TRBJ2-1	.	TGTGCCAGCAGTTACTCTTGGGCCTCAGACTACAATGAGCAGTTCTTC	CASSYSWASDYNEQFF
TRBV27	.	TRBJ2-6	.	TGTGCCAGCAGTCTAAAGGGGGCTGGGGCCAACGTCCTGACTTTC	CASSLKGAGANVLTF
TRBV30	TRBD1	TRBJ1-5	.	TGTGCCTGGTCATTCACAGGGGGCAAACAGCCCCAGCATTTT	CAWSFTGGKQPQHF
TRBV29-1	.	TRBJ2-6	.	TGCAGCGCCTCGGGACGAGTATCTGGGGCCAACGTCCTGACTTTC	CSASGRVSGANVLTF
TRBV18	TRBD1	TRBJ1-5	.	TGTGCCAGCTCAGGACAGGCTCAGCCCCAGCATTTT	CASSGQAQPQHF
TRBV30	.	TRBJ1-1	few	TGTGCCTGGAGACAGGGCGTGGGGGCTTTCTTT	CAWRQGVGAFF
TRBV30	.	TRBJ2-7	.	TGTGCCTGGAAAAAGGGCCCGAGCTCCTACGAGCAGTACTTC	CAWKKGPSSYEQYF
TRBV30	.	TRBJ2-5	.	TGTGCCTGGAGTGTAAGTCTGGAGACCCAGTACTTC	CAWSVSLETQYF
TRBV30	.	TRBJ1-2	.	TGTGCCTGGAGTGTAGGGGTAAACTATGGCTACACCTTC	CAWSVGVNYGYTF
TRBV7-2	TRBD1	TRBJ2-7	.	TGTGCCAGCAGCCGGTCCCAGGGGGAAGGGACCGAGCAGTACTTC	CASSRSQGEGTEQYF
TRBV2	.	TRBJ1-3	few	TGTGCCAGCAGTACAGACTCTGGAAACACCATATATTTT	CASSTDSGNTIYF
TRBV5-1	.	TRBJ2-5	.	TGCGCCAGCAGCTTGGACAGCCTAGAGACCCAGTACTTC	CASSLDSLETQYF
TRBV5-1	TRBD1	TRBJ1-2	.	TGCGCCAGCAGCTCGGGACAGGGACGTGGCTACACCTTC	CASSSGQGRGYTF
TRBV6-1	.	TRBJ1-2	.	TGTGCCAGCAGTCTCAGCGTAGCTAACTATGGCTACACCTTC	CASSLSVANYGYTF